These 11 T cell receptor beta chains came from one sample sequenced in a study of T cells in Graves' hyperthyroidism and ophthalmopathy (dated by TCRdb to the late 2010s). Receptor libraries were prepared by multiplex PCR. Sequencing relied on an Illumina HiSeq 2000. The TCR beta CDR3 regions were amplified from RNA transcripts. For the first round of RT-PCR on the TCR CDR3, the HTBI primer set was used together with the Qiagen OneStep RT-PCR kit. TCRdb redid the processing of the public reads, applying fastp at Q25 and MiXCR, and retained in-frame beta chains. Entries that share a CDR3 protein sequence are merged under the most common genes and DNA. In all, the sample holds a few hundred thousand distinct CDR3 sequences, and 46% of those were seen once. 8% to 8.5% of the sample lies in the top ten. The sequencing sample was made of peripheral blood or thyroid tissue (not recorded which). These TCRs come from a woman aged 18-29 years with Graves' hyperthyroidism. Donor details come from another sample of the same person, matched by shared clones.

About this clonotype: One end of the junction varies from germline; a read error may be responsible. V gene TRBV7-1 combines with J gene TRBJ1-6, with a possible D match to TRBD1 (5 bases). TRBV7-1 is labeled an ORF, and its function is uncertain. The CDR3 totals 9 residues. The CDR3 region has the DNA TGTGCCAGCAGCTTCAGCAGGGAATTT. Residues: CASSFSREF.

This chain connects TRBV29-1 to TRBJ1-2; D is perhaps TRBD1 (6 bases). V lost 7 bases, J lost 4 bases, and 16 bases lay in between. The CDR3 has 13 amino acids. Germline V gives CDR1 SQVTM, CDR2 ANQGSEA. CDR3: CSALRQGSYGYTF. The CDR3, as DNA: TGCAGCGCCCTGAGGCAGGGGAGCTATGGCTACACCTTC.

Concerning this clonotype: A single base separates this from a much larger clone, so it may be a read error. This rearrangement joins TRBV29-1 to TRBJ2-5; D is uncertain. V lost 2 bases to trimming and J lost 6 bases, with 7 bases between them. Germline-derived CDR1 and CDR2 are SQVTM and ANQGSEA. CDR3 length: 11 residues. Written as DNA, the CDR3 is TGCAGCGTTGAACACGGACAGACCCAGTACTTC. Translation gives CSVEHGQTQYF.

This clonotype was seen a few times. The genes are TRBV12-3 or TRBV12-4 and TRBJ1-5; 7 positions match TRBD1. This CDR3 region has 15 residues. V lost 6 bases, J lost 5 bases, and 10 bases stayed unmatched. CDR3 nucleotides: TGTGCCAGCAGCTCTGACAGGGTGAGGGATCAGCCCCAGCATTTT. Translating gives CASSSDRVRDQPQHF.

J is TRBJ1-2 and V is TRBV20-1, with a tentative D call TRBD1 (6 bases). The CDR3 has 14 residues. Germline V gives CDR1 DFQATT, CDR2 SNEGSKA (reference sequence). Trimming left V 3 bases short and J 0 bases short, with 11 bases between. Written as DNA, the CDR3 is TGCAGTGCTAGGAAGGACAGCACTAACTATGGCTACACCTTC. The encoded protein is CSARKDSTNYGYTF.

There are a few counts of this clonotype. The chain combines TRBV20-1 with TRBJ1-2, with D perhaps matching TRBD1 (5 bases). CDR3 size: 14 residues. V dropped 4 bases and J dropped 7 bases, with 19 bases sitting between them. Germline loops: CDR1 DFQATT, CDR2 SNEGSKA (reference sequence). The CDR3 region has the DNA TGCAGTGCTAAGACGGGACTGACAAGTGGTGGCTACACCTTC. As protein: CSAKTGLTSGGYTF.

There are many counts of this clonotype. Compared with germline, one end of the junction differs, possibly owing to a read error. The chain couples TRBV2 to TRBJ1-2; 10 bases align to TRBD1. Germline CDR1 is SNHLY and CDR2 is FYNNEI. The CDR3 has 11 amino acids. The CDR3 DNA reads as TGTGCCAGCAGGACAGGGGGCAATGTCTCCTTC. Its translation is CASRTGGNVSF.

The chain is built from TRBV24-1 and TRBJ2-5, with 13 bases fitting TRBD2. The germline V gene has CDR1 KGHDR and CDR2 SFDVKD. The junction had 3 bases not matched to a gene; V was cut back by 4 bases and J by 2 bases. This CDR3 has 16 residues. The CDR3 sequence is CATSELGLAGQETQYF. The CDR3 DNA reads TGTGCCACCAGTGAACTGGGACTAGCGGGGCAAGAGACCCAGTACTTC.

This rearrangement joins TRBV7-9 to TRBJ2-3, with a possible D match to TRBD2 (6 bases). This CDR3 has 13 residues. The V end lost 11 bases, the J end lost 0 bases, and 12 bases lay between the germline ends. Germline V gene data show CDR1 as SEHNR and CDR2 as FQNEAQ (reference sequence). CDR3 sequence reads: CAGEAGSTDTQYF. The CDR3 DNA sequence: TGTGCCGGAGAGGCGGGGAGCACAGATACGCAGTATTTT.

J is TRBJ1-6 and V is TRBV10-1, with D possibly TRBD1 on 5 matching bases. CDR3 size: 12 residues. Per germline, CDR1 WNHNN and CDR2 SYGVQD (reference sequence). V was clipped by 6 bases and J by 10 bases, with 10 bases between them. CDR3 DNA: TGCGCCAGCAGCCGGGGGACCTCACCCCTCCACTTT. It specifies CASSRGTSPLHF.

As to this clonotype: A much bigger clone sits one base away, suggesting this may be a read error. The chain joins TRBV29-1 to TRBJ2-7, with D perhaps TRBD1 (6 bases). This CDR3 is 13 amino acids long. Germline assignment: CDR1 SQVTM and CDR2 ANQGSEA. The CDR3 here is CGAGDIASYEQYF. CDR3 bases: TGCGGCGCCGGGGACATTGCCTCCTACGAGCAGTACTTC.